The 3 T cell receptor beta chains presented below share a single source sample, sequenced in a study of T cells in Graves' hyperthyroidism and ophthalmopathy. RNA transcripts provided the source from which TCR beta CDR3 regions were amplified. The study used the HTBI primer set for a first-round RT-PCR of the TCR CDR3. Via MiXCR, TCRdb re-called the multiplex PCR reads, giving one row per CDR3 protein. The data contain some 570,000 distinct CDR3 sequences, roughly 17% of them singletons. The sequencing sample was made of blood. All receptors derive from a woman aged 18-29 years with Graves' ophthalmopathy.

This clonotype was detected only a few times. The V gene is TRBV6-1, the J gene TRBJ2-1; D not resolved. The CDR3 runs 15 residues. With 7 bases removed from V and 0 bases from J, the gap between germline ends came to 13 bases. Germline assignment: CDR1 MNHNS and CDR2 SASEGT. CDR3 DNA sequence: TGTGCCAGCACGACCCGGGTACGCTCCTACAATGAGCAGTTCTTC. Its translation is CASTTRVRSYNEQFF.

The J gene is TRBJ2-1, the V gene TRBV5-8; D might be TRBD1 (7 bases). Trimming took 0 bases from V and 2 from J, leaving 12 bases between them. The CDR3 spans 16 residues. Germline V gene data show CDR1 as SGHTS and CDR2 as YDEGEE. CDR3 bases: TGTGCCAGCAGCTTGGGGCAGGGGGGCGCCTACAATGAGCAGTTCTTC. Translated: CASSLGQGGAYNEQFF.

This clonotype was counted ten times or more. CDR3 nucleotides: TGTGCCAGCAGCCAAGGAATGGACAGGGGGGAAAAACTGTTTTTT. Translated: CASSQGMDRGEKLFF. The chain employs TRBV3-1 and TRBJ1-4; 10 bases align to TRBD1. CDR3 length: 15 residues. The V gene end was trimmed by 1 base and the J gene end by 8 bases; junction bases not matched to a gene: 4. Germline assignment: CDR1 LGHDT and CDR2 YNNKEL (reference sequence).